This entry describes one T cell receptor beta chain. Its target antigen remains unknown. No much larger clone exists at a distance of one base, and base qualities are not known. Different DNA sequences within this sample yield the same CDR3. The collaborating institutions used their own protocols to collect whole blood in K2EDTA tubes. For TCRbeta analysis, collaborator samples were shipped as frozen whole blood, as isolated PBMCs, or as DNA extracted from either sample type. The sample originates from a study of blood T cell repertoires in COVID-19 (dated by TCRdb to 2018 to 2020). Regarding the study in general: Collaborator samples came from the United States, Italy and Spain and covered acute and convalescent phases of COVID-19. The material from the prospective study consisted of cDNA or gDNA derived from T cells, B-cell-depleted T cells, or PBMCs. The dataset comprised deeply sampled blood TCRbeta repertoires from subjects exposed to, actively infected with, or recovered from COVID-19. The repertoires were made available in a free public database intended to serve as a resource for research on the immune response to SARS-CoV-2. Samples came from the ongoing ImmuneRACE study (first 160 participants) plus 1,254 subjects from 6 global collaborators. A de-identified subject ID, COVID-19 status, age in years and sex were almost always included in the sample metadata. Where HLA class I and class II types were available, the types were taken from metadata supplied by the sample provider, not from assay-based typing.

TCRbeta CDR3 regions were amplified from genomic DNA by means of the immunoSEQ Assay, a bias-controlled multiplex PCR. On the authors' methods: Within the assay, amplification of reference gene primers was used to estimate how many nucleated cells each sample contained. To quantify the absolute abundance of each unique TCRbeta CDR3 rearrangement, sequence reads were collapsed and filtered. For each sample, productive Simpson clonality was calculated by taking the square root of Simpson's diversity index across productive rearrangements. TCRdb carries this immuneACCESS record with in-frame sequences only. Its versions omit some clonotypes, under half of them owing to an unresolved V gene in the studies checked, with the rest unexplained. V and J calls and clone size are those listed in that table; D and trimming were worked out from the DNA. The sample table shows about 120,000 clones, and less than 90% are seen once. The leading ten clones occupy about a quarter of the sample.

Results the study describes overall, beyond this receptor: The amount of clinical and demographic metadata varied by source and participant and was provided uncurated.

V and J lose 1 base and 8 bases, and a span of 7 bases separates them. The CDR3 runs 13 amino acids, cysteine and phenylalanine included. The read is trimmed to its CDR3 DNA, 39 bases read in frame from base 1. CDR1 and CDR2 were assigned from the germline V gene as SGHRS and YFSETQ. This clonotype was sampled from a woman older than 75 with acute or convalescent COVID-19. The sample was peripheral blood. This chain is built from TRBV5-1 and TRBJ1-6; the D gene remains uncertain. The bases read TGCGCCAGCAGCTTGAAGCTGGATTCACCCCTCCACTTT. Its product reads: CASSLKLDSPLHF.